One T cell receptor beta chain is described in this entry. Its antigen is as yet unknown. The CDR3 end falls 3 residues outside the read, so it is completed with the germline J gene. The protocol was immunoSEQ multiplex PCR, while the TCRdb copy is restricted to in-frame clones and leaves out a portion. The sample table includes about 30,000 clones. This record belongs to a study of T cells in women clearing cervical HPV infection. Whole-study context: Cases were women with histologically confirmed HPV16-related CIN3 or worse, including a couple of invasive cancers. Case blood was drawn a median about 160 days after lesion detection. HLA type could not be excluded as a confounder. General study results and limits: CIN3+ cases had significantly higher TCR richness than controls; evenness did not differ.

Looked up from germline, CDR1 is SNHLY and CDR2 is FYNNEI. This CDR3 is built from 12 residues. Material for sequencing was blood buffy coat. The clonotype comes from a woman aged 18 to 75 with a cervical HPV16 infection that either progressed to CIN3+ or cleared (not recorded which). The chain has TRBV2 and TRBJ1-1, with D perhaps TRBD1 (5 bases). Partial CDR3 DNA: TGTGCCGGCGGGGGAGGGAAAGAGACA. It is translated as CAGGGGKET. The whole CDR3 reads CAGGGGKETAFF.